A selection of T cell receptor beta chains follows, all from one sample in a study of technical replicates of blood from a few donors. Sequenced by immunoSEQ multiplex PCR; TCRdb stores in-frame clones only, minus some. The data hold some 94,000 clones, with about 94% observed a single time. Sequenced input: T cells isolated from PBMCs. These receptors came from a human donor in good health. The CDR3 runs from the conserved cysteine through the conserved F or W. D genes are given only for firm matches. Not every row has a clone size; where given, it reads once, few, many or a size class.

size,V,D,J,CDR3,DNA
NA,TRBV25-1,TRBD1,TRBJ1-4,CASSEYPGQGLEKLFF,TGTGCCAGCAGTGAATATCCGGGACAGGGACTTGAAAAACTGTTTTTT
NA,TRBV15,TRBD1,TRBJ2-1,CATSLGQAANEQFF,TGTGCCACCAGCCTGGGACAGGCGGCCAATGAGCAGTTCTTC
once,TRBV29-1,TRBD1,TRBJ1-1,CSAKGGQGVYTEAFF,TGCAGCGCCAAGGGGGGACAGGGGGTCTACACTGAAGCTTTCTTT
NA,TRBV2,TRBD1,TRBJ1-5,CASSGQDNQPQHF,TGTGCCAGCAGCGGACAGGACAATCAGCCCCAGCATTTT
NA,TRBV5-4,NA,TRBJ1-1,CASRLGHSNTEAFF,TGTGCCAGCAGGTTGGGACACTCGAACACTGAAGCTTTCTTT
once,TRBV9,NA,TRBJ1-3,CASSARVGTAGNTIYF,TGTGCCAGCAGCGCCAGGGTGGGGACTGCTGGAAACACCATATATTTT
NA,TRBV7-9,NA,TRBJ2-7,CASSFRNYEQYF,TGTGCCAGCAGCTTCAGGAACTACGAGCAGTACTTC
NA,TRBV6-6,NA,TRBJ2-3,CAIRGTVGPDTQYF,TGTGCCATCCGGGGGACAGTGGGGCCAGATACGCAGTATTTT
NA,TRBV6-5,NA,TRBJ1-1,CASSPGGGPSKAFF,TGTGCCAGCAGCCCTGGCGGGGGGCCGTCAAAAGCTTTCTTT
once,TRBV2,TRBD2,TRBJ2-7,CASSLGRADYEQYF,TGTGCCAGCAGTCTCGGGAGGGCCGACTACGAGCAGTACTTC
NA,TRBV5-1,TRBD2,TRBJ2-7,CASSLGPGGVKLAYEQYF,TGCGCCAGCAGCTTGGGGCCGGGAGGGGTGAAACTAGCCTACGAGCAGTACTTC
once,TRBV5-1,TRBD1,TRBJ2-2,CASSFRTGNTGELFF,TGCGCCAGCAGCTTTAGGACAGGGAACACCGGGGAGCTGTTTTTT
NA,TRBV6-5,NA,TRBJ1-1,CASKTLSTEAFF,TGTGCCAGCAAGACTCTGAGCACTGAAGCTTTCTTT
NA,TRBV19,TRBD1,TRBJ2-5,CASTGQGQETQYF,TGTGCCAGTACGGGACAGGGACAAGAGACCCAGTACTTC
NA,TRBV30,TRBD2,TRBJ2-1,CALLTSGTYNEQFF,TGTGCCCTCCTGACTAGCGGGACCTACAATGAGCAGTTCTTC
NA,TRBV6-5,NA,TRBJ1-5,CASRLRLNSNQPQHF,TGTGCCAGCAGACTTAGACTGAATAGCAATCAGCCCCAGCATTTT
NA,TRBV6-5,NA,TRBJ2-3,CASTPGASFTDTQYF,TGTGCCAGCACTCCAGGGGCTTCCTTCACAGATACGCAGTATTTT
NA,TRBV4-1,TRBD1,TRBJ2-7,CASSQASRQGMYF,TGCGCCAGCAGCCAAGCCTCGAGACAGGGTATGTACTTC
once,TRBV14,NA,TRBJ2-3,CASSQYTDTQYF,TGTGCCAGCAGCCAATACACAGATACGCAGTATTTT
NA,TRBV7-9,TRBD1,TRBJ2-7,CASSFTLTGGHEQYF,TGTGCCAGCAGCTTTACCCTTACAGGGGGCCACGAGCAGTACTTC
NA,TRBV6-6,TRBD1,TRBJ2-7,CASSYPGQGQQYF,TGTGCCAGCAGTTACCCGGGACAGGGACAGCAGTACTTC
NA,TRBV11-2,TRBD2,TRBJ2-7,CASSLTSGSYEQYF,TGTGCCAGCAGCTTAACTAGCGGGAGCTACGAGCAGTACTTC
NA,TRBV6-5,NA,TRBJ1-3,CASRLQVSGNTIYF,TGTGCCAGCAGACTGCAGGTCTCTGGAAACACCATATATTTT
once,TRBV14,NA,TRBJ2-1,CASSLGGGTEQFF,TGTGCCAGCAGCCTAGGGGGGGGCACTGAGCAGTTCTTC
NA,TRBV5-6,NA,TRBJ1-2,CASTGQYYGYTF,TGTGCCAGCACTGGACAGTACTATGGCTACACCTTC
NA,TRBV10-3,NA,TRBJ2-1,CAILTGEGSDEQFF,TGTGCCATCCTGACAGGCGAAGGGTCCGATGAGCAGTTCTTC
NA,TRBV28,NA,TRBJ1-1,CATLEARPGGRRVTEAFF,TGTGCCACCTTGGAGGCCCGCCCCGGGGGGCGAAGGGTCACTGAAGCTTTCTTT
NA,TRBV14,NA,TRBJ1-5,CASSQTWGDSSNQPQHF,TGTGCCAGCAGCCAAACTTGGGGGGACTCTAGCAATCAGCCCCAGCATTTT
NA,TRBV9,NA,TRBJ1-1,CASKGWNTEAFF,TGTGCCAGCAAGGGGTGGAACACTGAAGCTTTCTTT
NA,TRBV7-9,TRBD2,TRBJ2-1,CASNPIASGRTSSYNEQFF,TGTGCCAGCAACCCTATAGCTAGCGGGAGGACGAGCTCCTACAATGAGCAGTTCTTC
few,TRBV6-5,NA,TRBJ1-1,CASSYGLPNTEAFF,TGTGCCAGCAGTTACGGCTTACCGAACACTGAAGCTTTCTTT
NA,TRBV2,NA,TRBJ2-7,CASAPQGGPGDEQYF,TGTGCCAGCGCGCCGCAGGGGGGTCCGGGTGACGAGCAGTACTTC
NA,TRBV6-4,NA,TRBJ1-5,CASSAGLNQPQHF,TGTGCCAGCAGTGCAGGGCTCAATCAGCCCCAGCATTTT
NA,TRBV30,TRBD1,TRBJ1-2,CAWRPIRDRFGYTF,TGTGCCTGGAGGCCCATCCGGGACAGATTCGGCTACACCTTC
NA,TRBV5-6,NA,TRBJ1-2,CASSSGGSQPYGYTF,TGTGCCAGCAGCTCGGGGGGCTCCCAACCGTATGGCTACACCTTC
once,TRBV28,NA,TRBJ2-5,CASSSQETQYF,TGTGCCAGCAGTTCCCAGGAGACCCAGTACTTC
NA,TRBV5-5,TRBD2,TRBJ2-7,CASSFGAQLAGDHGYEQYF,TGTGCCAGCAGCTTTGGGGCACAACTAGCGGGAGACCACGGGTACGAGCAGTACTTC
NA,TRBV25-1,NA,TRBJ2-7,CASSEAYEQYF,TGTGCCAGCAGTGAAGCGTACGAGCAGTACTTC
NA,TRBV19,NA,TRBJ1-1,CASSSPSSGNTEAFF,TGTGCCAGTAGTTCCCCCTCAAGCGGGAACACTGAAGCTTTCTTT
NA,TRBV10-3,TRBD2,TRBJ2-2,CAISSEGTSWNTGELFF,TGTGCCATCAGTAGCGAGGGGACTAGCTGGAACACCGGGGAGCTGTTTTTT
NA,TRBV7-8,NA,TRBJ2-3,CASSLKGHSPTDTQYF,TGTGCCAGCAGCTTAAAAGGACATTCACCCACAGATACGCAGTATTTT
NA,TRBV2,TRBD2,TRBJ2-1,CASSDGLAGEQFF,TGTGCCAGCAGTGATGGGCTAGCGGGGGAGCAGTTCTTC
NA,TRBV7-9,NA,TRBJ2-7,CASRGPHYEQYF,TGTGCCAGCAGGGGCCCACACTACGAGCAGTACTTC
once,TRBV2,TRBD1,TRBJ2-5,CASRQGAETQYF,TGTGCCAGCAGACAGGGGGCAGAGACCCAGTACTTC
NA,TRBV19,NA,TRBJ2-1,CASSIEGGIYNEQFF,TGTGCCAGTAGTATAGAAGGGGGAATCTACAATGAGCAGTTCTTC